The 28 T cell receptor beta chains below come from one sample, sequenced in a study of cytomegalovirus exposure and HLA in healthy donors (dated by TCRdb to the late 2010s). Library preparation was by the immunoSEQ multiplex PCR assay. A mixture of 60 forward primers for TCR Vbeta segments and 13 reverse primers for TCR Jbeta segments was used in the multiplex PCR. The immuneACCESS repertoire file appears here via TCRdb, limited to in-frame rearrangements. These files lack a portion of the clones; in checked studies, under half of the deficit traces to unresolved V genes, and the cause of the others is not known. Counted in this sample were around 110,000 clones; around four fifths of them appeared once. The ten largest account for roughly 8% of the sample. The specimen sequenced was PBMCs. These receptor sequences come from a man aged 30-40 years in good health and CMV-seronegative.

This chain uses TRBV11-2 with TRBJ2-1; a weak D match, TRBD2 (6 bases). Germline CDR1 SGHAT, CDR2 FQNNGV. V lost 2 bases to trimming and J lost 5 bases, with 13 bases between them. The CDR3 runs to 15 residues. CDR3 DNA sequence: TGTGCCAGCAGCTTAAGGCGGGGCTACAACAATGAGCAGTTCTTC. It translates to CASSLRRGYNNEQFF.

This clone has a handful of counts. This chain joins TRBV29-1 and TRBJ2-5, with 9 bases matching TRBD1. Germline V gene data show CDR1 as SQVTM and CDR2 as ANQGSEA. After removal of 4 bases from V and 5 bases from J, the junction contained 5 bases not matched to a gene. This CDR3 is built from 13 residues. The DNA for the CDR3 is TGCAGCGTTGGCCGACAGGGGGGGGAGACCCAGTACTTC. Translation: CSVGRQGGETQYF.

The V gene is TRBV27, the J gene TRBJ2-5; tentatively, D is TRBD2 (7 bases). The CDR3 loop spans 16 amino acids. V shed 5 bases and J shed 5 bases, with 21 bases lying between them. The germline CDR1 and CDR2 sequences are MNHEY and SMNVEV (reference sequence). The CDR3 sequence: CASSQPGEGLVETQYF. In DNA form, the CDR3 reads TGTGCCAGCAGTCAGCCAGGGGAGGGCCTTGTTGAGACCCAGTACTTC.

This rearrangement joins TRBV11-2 to TRBJ1-2; no clear D gene. The V and J ends lost 5 bases and 0 bases respectively, with 16 bases between them. This CDR3 spans 16 amino acids. The V gene's germline CDR1 is SGHAT and CDR2 FQNNGV. CDR3 in amino acids: CASSPMDLTPNYGYTF. In DNA form, the CDR3 reads TGTGCCAGCAGCCCTATGGATCTGACACCTAACTATGGCTACACCTTC. Filled out from reference TRBV11-2 and TRBJ1-2, the complete variable domain reads EAGVAQSPRYKIIEKRQSVAFWCNPISGHATLYWYQQILGQGPKLLIQFQNNGVVDDSQLPKDRFSAERLKGVDSTLKIQPAKLEDSAVYLCASSPMDLTPNYGYTFGSGTRLTVV.

V gene TRBV2 combines with J gene TRBJ1-2; D is possibly TRBD1 (5 bases). V lost 6 bases and J 1 base, leaving 15 bases between the germline ends. The germline gives CDR1 SNHLY, CDR2 FYNNEI. The CDR3 runs 15 residues. DNA for the CDR3: TGTGCCAGCAGGATCCCAGGGATCGATAACTATGGCTACACCTTC. Protein: CASRIPGIDNYGYTF. The variable domain in full, with the rest retrieved from reference TRBV2 and TRBJ1-2, is EPEVTQTPSHQVTQMGQEVILRCVPISNHLYFYWYRQILGQKVEFLVSFYNNEISEKSEIFDDQFSVERPDGSNFTLKIRSTKLEDSAMYFCASRIPGIDNYGYTFGSGTRLTVV.

This clone was recorded once. The V call is TRBV7-6, the J call TRBJ2-2; D is possibly TRBD1 (6 bases). Germline CDR1 reads SGHVS; CDR2 reads FNYEAQ. The CDR3 is made up of 15 amino acids. Trimming cost V 5 bases and J 6 bases, with 16 bases left between them. CDR3 sequence reads: CASSNQGWSSGELFF. The CDR3 region has the DNA TGTGCCAGCAGCAACCAGGGGTGGTCCTCCGGGGAGCTGTTTTTT.

The V call is TRBV18, the J call TRBJ2-7, with D possibly TRBD2 on 5 matching bases. This CDR3 has 16 amino acids. V lost 4 bases and J 6 bases, leaving 22 bases between the germline ends. CDR1 KGHSH and CDR2 LQKENI come from the germline V gene. The CDR3 DNA is TGTGCCAGCTCACTACCAATAGGGATCCGGAGCGGCGAGCAGTACTTC. Translating gives CASSLPIGIRSGEQYF.

V and J are TRBV5-1 and TRBJ2-7, with 10 bases that match TRBD2. With 4 bases clipped from V and 3 bases from J, the junction kept 7 bases outside the gene matches. Germline CDR1 SGHRS, CDR2 YFSETQ. The CDR3 has 15 amino acids. DNA of the CDR3: TGCGCCAGCAGCGAGAATAGCGGGGGGTACTACGAGCAGTACTTC. This encodes CASSENSGGYYEQYF.

The CDR3 sequence is CASSSDRANQPQHF. For the CDR3, the DNA is TGTGCCAGCAGCTCGGACAGGGCAAATCAGCCCCAGCATTTT. The V gene is TRBV11-2, the J gene TRBJ1-5; the match to TRBD1 covers 8 bases. The germline gives CDR1 SGHAT, CDR2 FQNNGV. The ends lost 4 bases at V and 4 bases at J; junction bases unmatched: 3. The CDR3 extends over 14 amino acids.

V is TRBV13 and J is TRBJ1-2, with 7 bases matching TRBD1. Germline V lookup: CDR1 PRHDT, CDR2 FYEKMQ (reference sequence). Unmatched junction bases numbered 12, after V lost 7 bases and J lost 7 bases. This CDR3 contains 14 residues. The CDR3 sequence is CASKVTGRESGYTF. The DNA for the CDR3 is TGTGCCAGCAAGGTGACAGGGCGAGAATCTGGCTACACCTTC.

This clone was seen a handful of times. V is TRBV5-1 and J is TRBJ2-5; no firm D call. CDR1 and CDR2 (germline): SGHRS, YFSETQ. V lost 0 bases and J lost 2, with 11 bases in between. This CDR3 comprises 15 residues. The CDR3 DNA reads as TGCGCCAGCAGCTTGGGGGTACAGATACAAGAGACCCAGTACTTC. Translating it yields CASSLGVQIQETQYF.

This chain joins TRBV13 and TRBJ2-7; TRBD1 matches 8 bases. Germline loops: CDR1 PRHDT, CDR2 FYEKMQ (reference sequence). V lost 3 bases, J lost 1 base, and 5 bases stayed unmatched. CDR3 length: 15 amino acids. The CDR3 loop is CASSLTGAGSYEQYF. CDR3 nucleotide sequence: TGTGCCAGCAGCTTGACAGGGGCCGGTTCCTACGAGCAGTACTTC.

The genes are TRBV7-8 and TRBJ2-2; TRBD2 matches at 8 bases. Germline V CDR1 and CDR2: SGHVS, FQNEAQ. CDR3 length: 16 residues. V lost 6 bases, J lost 0 bases, and 6 bases stayed unmatched. The CDR3 spells CASSPSGGANTGELFF. For the CDR3, the DNA is TGTGCCAGCAGTCCAAGCGGGGGCGCGAACACCGGGGAGCTGTTTTTT. The whole variable domain, filled in from reference TRBV7-8 and TRBJ2-2, reads GAGVSQSPRYKVAKRGQDVALRCDPISGHVSLFWYQQALGQGPEFLTYFQNEAQLDKSGLPSDRFFAERPEGSVSTLKIQRTQQEDSAVYLCASSPSGGANTGELFFGEGSRLTVL.

The rearrangement joins TRBV13 to TRBJ2-3, with 11 bases aligning to TRBD2. The germline V gene encodes CDR1 PRHDT and CDR2 FYEKMQ (reference sequence). The J segment lost 0 bases and the V segment lost 6 bases, leaving 5 bases of the junction unmatched. CDR3 length: 16 amino acids. In nucleotides, the CDR3 is TGTGCCAGCAGTAAAAGACTAGCGGGGAGCACAGATACGCAGTATTTT. It encodes CASSKRLAGSTDTQYF.

The chain links TRBV18 to TRBJ2-7; 9 nucleotides line up with TRBD1. V was clipped by 5 bases and J by 2 bases; unmatched bases: 7. The CDR3 contains 15 residues. Germline values: CDR1 KGHSH, CDR2 LQKENI. The CDR3 nucleotides are TGTGCCAGCTCAGAGGGACAGGGAGTCACCTACGAGCAGTACTTC. It yields the protein CASSEGQGVTYEQYF.

This clone was found a few times. The chain uses TRBV7-2 and TRBJ2-4; D is unclear. From germline, CDR1 is SGHTA and CDR2 FQGNSA. Trimming stripped 1 base from V and 9 bases from J, with 16 bases between. The length of the CDR3 is 15 residues. CDR3 region: CASSLVGSELGIQYF. In DNA, the CDR3 is TGTGCCAGCAGCTTAGTCGGGTCGGAACTGGGCATTCAGTACTTC. The entire variable domain, with the rest obtained from reference TRBV7-2 and TRBJ2-4, is as follows: GAGVSQSPSNKVTEKGKDVELRCDPISGHTALYWYRQSLGQGLEFLIYFQGNSAPDKSGLPSDRFSAERTGGSVSTLTIQRTQQEDSAVYLCASSLVGSELGIQYFGAGTRLSVL.

This clone was detected a few times. The V and J genes are TRBV28 and TRBJ1-1; 7 bases align to TRBD1. This CDR3 is built from 13 residues. The germline gives CDR1 MDHEN, CDR2 SYDVKM. J gave up 11 bases and V 5 bases, and 11 bases lay outside the gene matches. CDR3 sequence: CASSLGQDSVAFF. The CDR3 bases are TGTGCCAGCAGTCTTGGACAGGATTCCGTCGCTTTCTTT.

The chain couples TRBV7-7 to TRBJ2-2, with D possibly TRBD2 on 5 matching bases. From germline, CDR1 is SSHAT and CDR2 FNYEAQ (reference sequence). V was trimmed by 5 bases and J by 5 bases, leaving 18 bases between them. The CDR3 extends over 16 amino acids. CDR3 bases: TGTGCCAGCAGCCCCAGCCTCCCGAGGGAAACCGGGGAGCTGTTTTTT. This encodes CASSPSLPRETGELFF.

This clone was observed a handful of times. The DNA for the CDR3 is TGTGCCAGCAGCATTTCGAATGAGCAGTTCTTC. This codes for CASSISNEQFF. The chain employs TRBV5-6 and TRBJ2-1; the D is unclear. Trimming took off 4 bases at V and 7 bases at J, with 6 bases between the two ends. The V gene's germline CDR1 is SGHDT and CDR2 YYEEEE. This CDR3 region has 11 residues.

The V call is TRBV2, the J call TRBJ2-2; D call uncertain. Germline V CDR1 and CDR2: SNHLY, FYNNEI. The CDR3 has 14 residues. V lost 6 bases and J 2 bases, leaving 10 bases between the germline ends. The CDR3 DNA sequence: TGTGCCAGCAGGCTCCTCACTAACACCGGGGAGCTGTTTTTT. It specifies CASRLLTNTGELFF.

J is TRBJ2-3 and V is TRBV27; no clear D gene. The length of the CDR3 is 12 residues. CDR1 is MNHEY and CDR2 is SMNVEV in the germline V gene (reference sequence). V dropped 6 bases and J dropped 0 bases, with 4 bases sitting between them. The CDR3 nucleotides are TGTGCCAGCAGGAGTAGCACAGATACGCAGTATTTT. Its protein is CASRSSTDTQYF.

The V call is TRBV30, the J call TRBJ2-3; 9 bases agree with TRBD2. CDR3 size: 13 residues. From germline, CDR1 is GTSNPN and CDR2 SVGIG (reference sequence). J was trimmed by 2 bases and V by 4 bases; bases with no gene match: 1. The CDR3 DNA reads TGTGCCTGGACTAGCGGGGTCACAGATACGCAGTATTTT. Protein product: CAWTSGVTDTQYF.

The chain couples TRBV30 to TRBJ1-6; the D gene is possibly TRBD1 (5 bases). Germline-derived CDR1 and CDR2 are GTSNPN and SVGIG (reference sequence). The ends were cut back, 7 bases at V and 4 bases at J, with 8 bases in the middle. The CDR3 length is 12 residues. CDR3 DNA sequence: TGTGCCTCGGGACTTTATAATTCACCCCTCCACTTT. It specifies CASGLYNSPLHF.

By share, this clone ranks as medium-sized. This chain connects TRBV19 to TRBJ2-1; 8 nucleotides line up with TRBD2. V shed 5 bases and J 9 bases; nucleotides not matched to a gene: 6. This CDR3 comprises 13 residues. Germline V gives CDR1 LNHDA, CDR2 SQIVND (reference sequence). The chain's CDR3 is CASSETSEIEQFF. CDR3 nucleotide sequence: TGTGCCAGTAGTGAGACTAGCGAGATTGAGCAGTTCTTC.

CDR3 DNA: TGTGCCAGCAGGCGTCCGGGACAGGGGCTAGATACGCAGTATTTT. The encoded protein is CASRRPGQGLDTQYF. The rearrangement uses TRBV6-5 and TRBJ2-3, with TRBD1 matching over 10 bases. The CDR3 has 15 residues. The J segment lost 5 bases and the V segment lost 6 bases, leaving 8 bases of the junction unmatched. From germline, CDR1 is MNHEY and CDR2 SVGAGI.

The J gene is TRBJ1-1, the V gene TRBV5-1; unclear D gene. The CDR3 is 13 amino acids. Germline CDR1 SGHRS, CDR2 YFSETQ. The ends were cut back, 6 bases at V and 5 bases at J, with 14 bases in the middle. The CDR3 sequence: CASKIGRGTEAFF. In nucleotides, the CDR3 is TGCGCCAGCAAAATTGGCCGAGGGACTGAAGCTTTCTTT.

V is TRBV28 and J is TRBJ1-6, with TRBD1 matching over 10 bases. The V gene's germline CDR1 is MDHEN and CDR2 SYDVKM. This CDR3 spans 16 amino acids. V was pared by 5 bases and J by 3 bases, with 4 bases of the junction left unmatched. In DNA, the CDR3 is TGTGCCAGCAGTGGACAGGGGGAGGTCTATAATTCACCCCTCCACTTT. As protein: CASSGQGEVYNSPLHF.

This chain joins TRBV6-5 and TRBJ1-4; a possible D gene is TRBD1 (6 bases). CDR1 MNHEY and CDR2 SVGAGI come from the germline V gene. The CDR3 sequence is 15 residues long. V lost 2 bases to trimming and J lost 5 bases, with 12 bases between them. This CDR3 reads CASSYEYTGNEKLFF. In nucleotides, the CDR3 is TGTGCCAGCAGTTACGAGTACACAGGGAATGAAAAACTGTTTTTT.